The text below deals with one T cell receptor (beta chain). Followed over time, Seattle patients had been enrolled while infection was active. This sample was included in a study of blood T cell repertoires in COVID-19. Across the whole study: Samples came from the United States, Italy and Spain, spanning acute and convalescent COVID-19.

Per germline, CDR1 SGHKS and CDR2 YYEKEE (reference sequence). This CDR3 spans 16 amino acids. The V end lost 1 base, the J end lost 5 bases, and 18 bases lay between the germline ends. Per the original data handling: Researchers report that nucleated cell counts were estimated from reference gene primer amplification. The data were produced by immunoSEQ multiplex PCR, yet TCRdb's version contains in-frame clones alone and is incomplete. V and J calls and clone size come straight from that table; D and trimming were deduced from the DNA. The sample consists of roughly 190,000 clones, 85% to 95% of them appearing once.

Sequencing used peripheral blood. The sequence derives from a young man with COVID-19, enrolled during active disease. The chain couples TRBV5-5 to TRBJ1-1, with D hard to call. The CDR3, as DNA: TGTGCCAGCAGCTTGATTCGGAGAGGTTGGAGGACTGAAGCTTTCTTT. Translating gives CASSLIRRGWRTEAFF.